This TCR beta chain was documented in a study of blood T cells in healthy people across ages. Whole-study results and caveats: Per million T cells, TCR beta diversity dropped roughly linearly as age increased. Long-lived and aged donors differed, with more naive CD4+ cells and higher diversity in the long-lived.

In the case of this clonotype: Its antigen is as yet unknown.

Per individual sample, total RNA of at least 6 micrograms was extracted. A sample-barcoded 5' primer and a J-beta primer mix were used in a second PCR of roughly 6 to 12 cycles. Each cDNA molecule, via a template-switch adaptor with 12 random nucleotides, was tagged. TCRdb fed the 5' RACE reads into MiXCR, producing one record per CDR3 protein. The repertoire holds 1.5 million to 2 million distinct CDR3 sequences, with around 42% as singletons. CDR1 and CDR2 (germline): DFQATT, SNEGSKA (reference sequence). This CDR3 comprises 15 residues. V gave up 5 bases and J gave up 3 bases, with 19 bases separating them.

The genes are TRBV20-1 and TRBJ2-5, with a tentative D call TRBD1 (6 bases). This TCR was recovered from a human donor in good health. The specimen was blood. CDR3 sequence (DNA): TGCAGTGCTCCCCCGCGGTCAGGGGCGAAAGAGACCCAGTACTTC. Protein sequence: CSAPPRSGAKETQYF.